Reported below is one TCR beta chain. This entry is derived from a study of cytomegalovirus exposure and HLA in healthy donors. The PCR made use of 60 Vbeta and 13 Jbeta primers. Assay used: immunoSEQ multiplex PCR; TCRdb lists only in-frame clones, some missing. The sample contains more than 140,000 clones, less than 65% of which appear only once. Trimming removed 8 bases from V and 8 bases from J, with 17 bases in between. The V gene's germline CDR1 is MNHNS and CDR2 SASEGT. The CDR3 totals 13 residues. This clonotype was sampled from a woman in her 30s in good health and CMV-seropositive. This rearrangement joins TRBV6-1 to TRBJ2-3, with D possibly TRBD2 on 6 matching bases. The specimen sequenced was PBMCs. DNA of the CDR3: TGTGCCAGCTCACTAGCCGTGGATGGTACGCAGTATTTT. It is translated as CASSLAVDGTQYF.